Presented here are 9 T cell receptor beta chains from one specimen sequenced in a study of spatial heterogeneity in lung cancer. As for time point: sample taken at primary tumor resection. TCRdb redid the calling of the 5' RACE reads with MiXCR, one entry per CDR3 protein. The sample lists about 13,000 distinct CDR3 sequences, more than 5% occurring once. Their antigens are not known. The study, taken as a whole, reports: Mutation counts in tumors were tracked by counts of expanded intratumoral alpha and beta TCRs.

The sample in question was lung tumor tissue, obtained at surgery. Receptor source: a female donor with early-stage non-small cell lung cancer.

This clonotype has at least ten counts. The size of this beta chain means little, since it is a stray read in a library made for alpha chains. The chain joins TRBV5-1 to TRBJ2-1; D is perhaps TRBD1 or TRBD2 (6 bases each). In germline, CDR1 is SGHRS, CDR2 YFSETQ. This CDR3 comprises 16 residues. V was clipped by 4 bases and J by 2 bases, with 16 bases between them. DNA of the CDR3: TGCGCCAGCAGCCCGGGTGGGGGGCTGGCCTACAATGAGCAGTTCTTC. Its protein product is CASSPGGGLAYNEQFF.

Many counts were recorded for this clonotype. This beta chain slipped into a library made for alpha chains as a stray read, so its size is not meaningful. The chain uses TRBV20-1 and TRBJ2-7, with D hard to call. V lost 5 bases to trimming and J lost 6 bases, with 14 bases between them. The CDR3 runs to 12 residues. The germline V gene has CDR1 DFQATT and CDR2 SNEGSKA (reference sequence). As DNA, the CDR3 is TGCAGTGCTCCCCGGTTCTGGACCGAGCAGTACTTC. Its translation is CSAPRFWTEQYF.

This clonotype came up many times. Being off target in a library aimed at alpha chains, this beta chain has a size of little meaning. The gene calls are TRBV7-9 and TRBJ2-1, with TRBD2 identical over 10 bases. CDR3 size: 15 residues. Looked up from germline, CDR1 is SEHNR and CDR2 is FQNEAQ (reference sequence). V lost 4 bases and J lost 7; bases outside the gene matches: 7. Here the CDR3 reads CASSSLAGVVNEQFF. Written as DNA, the CDR3 is TGTGCCAGCAGCTCCCTAGCGGGGGTGGTGAATGAGCAGTTCTTC.

This clonotype was found many times. Being off target in a library aimed at alpha chains, this beta chain has a size of little meaning. This rearrangement joins TRBV9 to TRBJ2-5; D is ambiguous. There are 17 residues in the CDR3. Trimming removed 3 bases at V and 2 bases at J, with 20 bases between. CDR1 and CDR2 from the germline V gene are SGDLS and YYNGEE. The CDR3 protein is CASSGPRARAPQETQYF. In nucleotides, the CDR3 is TGTGCCAGCAGCGGACCCCGGGCTCGGGCCCCACAAGAGACCCAGTACTTC. The full variable domain, rest sourced from reference TRBV9 and TRBJ2-5, is DSGVTQTPKHLITATGQRVTLRCSPRSGDLSVYWYQQSLDQGLQFLIQYYNGEERAKGNILERFSAQQFPDLHSELNLSSLELGDSALYFCASSGPRARAPQETQYFGPGTRLLVL.

This clonotype was detected many times. This beta chain is a stray read from a library made for alpha chains; its abundance is not meaningful. The rearrangement links TRBV7-2 to TRBJ2-3; D gene uncertain. The CDR3 loop spans 13 amino acids. With 5 bases removed from V and 6 bases from J, the gap between germline ends came to 12 bases. From germline, CDR1 is SGHTA and CDR2 FQGNSA. CDR3 protein: CASSVKAGDTQYF. The CDR3 DNA reads TGTGCCAGCAGCGTCAAGGCTGGGGATACGCAGTATTTT.

There are many counts of this clonotype. With the library built for alpha chains, this beta chain is off target and its frequency is not meaningful. J is TRBJ2-7 and V is TRBV7-2; tentative D call: TRBD1 (6 bases). Germline assignment: CDR1 SGHTA and CDR2 FQGNSA. The V and J ends lost 6 bases and 3 bases respectively, with 9 bases between them. CDR3 length: 12 residues. The CDR3 nucleotides are TGTGCCAGCAGGCTACAGGGCTACGAGCAGTACTTC. Amino acid sequence: CASRLQGYEQYF. Variable domain in full (rest from reference TRBV7-2 and TRBJ2-7): GAGVSQSPSNKVTEKGKDVELRCDPISGHTALYWYRQSLGQGLEFLIYFQGNSAPDKSGLPSDRFSAERTGGSVSTLTIQRTQQEDSAVYLCASRLQGYEQYFGPGTRLTVT.

There are many counts of this clonotype. With the library built for alpha chains, this beta chain is off target and its frequency is not meaningful. CDR3 nucleotides: TGTGCCAGCAGTCTAATCGGCCAGGGGGCGTACGAGCAGTACTTC. Amino acid sequence: CASSLIGQGAYEQYF. The chain carries TRBV28 and TRBJ2-7, with 8 bases that match TRBD1. This CDR3 spans 15 amino acids. Germline V gene data show CDR1 as MDHEN and CDR2 as SYDVKM. Unmatched junction bases numbered 10, after V lost 5 bases and J lost 4 bases.

Sample share makes this clonotype medium-sized. Within a library made for alpha chains, this beta chain is off target, and its count is uninformative. The CDR3 nucleotides read TGTGCCAGCAGTTTAGCAGCCATTAGCGGGGGTAGGAATGAGCAGTTCTTC. It specifies CASSLAAISGGRNEQFF. The chain couples TRBV12-3 or TRBV12-4 to TRBJ2-1; TRBD2 matches at 9 bases. V lost 0 bases to trimming and J lost 7 bases; unmatched junction nucleotides: 10. The length of the CDR3 is 17 residues.

This clonotype came up many times. This beta chain is a stray read from a library made for alpha chains; its abundance is not meaningful. The chain carries TRBV5-1 and TRBJ2-1, with D uncertain. With 1 base removed from V and 0 bases from J, the gap between germline ends came to 17 bases. The V gene's germline CDR1 is SGHRS and CDR2 YFSETQ. The CDR3 runs 18 residues. CDR3 protein: CASSLMVKGMSSYNEQFF. CDR3 coding DNA: TGCGCCAGCAGCTTGATGGTGAAGGGAATGAGCTCCTACAATGAGCAGTTCTTC.